These T cell receptor beta chains were read from a single sample in a study of patients and donors after allogeneic stem cell transplantation. One entry per CDR3 protein results from TCRdb running MiXCR on the RT-PCR reads. The sample records about 23,000 distinct CDR3 sequences, around 28% being singletons. The sequenced sample consisted of blood, either unsorted or a sorted T cell fraction (not recorded which). These receptors were collected from a human donor who was either an allogeneic HSCT recipient or a stem cell or donor lymphocyte infusion donor (not recorded which). It is not recorded whose cells these are; they may come from a transplant donor. CDR3s include the opening cysteine and the closing phenylalanine or tryptophan. The D gene is left open where the match is weak. Rows give clone size only sometimes, using once, few, many, or a class for an expanded clone.

abundance: many; v_gene: TRBV4-3; d_gene: NA; j_gene: TRBJ2-3; CDR3nt: TGCGCCAGCAAGAGGTGGGGGGCCTACACAGATACGCAGTATTTT; CDR3aa: CASKRWGAYTDTQYF
abundance: few; v_gene: TRBV20-1; d_gene: TRBD1; j_gene: TRBJ1-6; CDR3nt: TGCAGTGCCGCCAGGGGGGCCAATTCACCCCTCCACTTT; CDR3aa: CSAARGANSPLHF
abundance: NA; v_gene: TRBV20-1; d_gene: NA; j_gene: TRBJ2-1; CDR3nt: TGCAGTGGCAACGCTAGCAGCTCCTACAATGAGCAGTTCTTC; CDR3aa: CSGNASSSYNEQFF
abundance: few; v_gene: TRBV6-2/TRBV6-3; d_gene: NA; j_gene: TRBJ1-4; CDR3nt: TGTGCCAGCGGGGGACCGCCTAATGAAAAACTGTTTTTT; CDR3aa: CASGGPPNEKLFF
abundance: NA; v_gene: TRBV4-3; d_gene: NA; j_gene: TRBJ1-4; CDR3nt: TGCGCCAGCAGCCAGACTCGGACAGCTGAAAAACTGTTTTTT; CDR3aa: CASSQTRTAEKLFF
abundance: once; v_gene: TRBV27; d_gene: TRBD1; j_gene: TRBJ2-1; CDR3nt: TGTGCCAGCAGTATCCGACAGGGGGCAGGTGATGAGCAGTTCTTC; CDR3aa: CASSIRQGAGDEQFF
abundance: NA; v_gene: TRBV4-3; d_gene: TRBD1; j_gene: TRBJ1-6; CDR3nt: TGCGCCAGCAGAGTGACTCAGGGGGCACCCCTCCACTTT; CDR3aa: CASRVTQGAPLHF
abundance: few; v_gene: TRBV9; d_gene: NA; j_gene: TRBJ1-2; CDR3nt: TGTGCCAGCAGCGCCCTTAGGGGAGATCCCGGGAACTATGGCTACACCTTC; CDR3aa: CASSALRGDPGNYGYTF
abundance: NA; v_gene: TRBV4-3; d_gene: NA; j_gene: TRBJ2-7; CDR3nt: TGCGCCAGCAGCCTAATGGCGGCAGGGACCAGCTCCTACGAGCAGTACTTC; CDR3aa: CASSLMAAGTSSYEQYF
abundance: NA; v_gene: TRBV7-6; d_gene: NA; j_gene: TRBJ1-6; CDR3nt: TGTGCCAGCAGCTTAGCGCTAATCGGCGGGGCATGGAATTCACCCCTCCACTTT; CDR3aa: CASSLALIGGAWNSPLHF
abundance: NA; v_gene: TRBV4-3; d_gene: NA; j_gene: TRBJ1-6; CDR3nt: TGCGCCAGCAGCCAAGAATCGAATTCACCCCTCCACTTT; CDR3aa: CASSQESNSPLHF
abundance: NA; v_gene: TRBV5-1; d_gene: TRBD2; j_gene: TRBJ2-5; CDR3nt: TGCGCCAGCAGCTTTAGCGGGGGGTCGTTCCAAGAGACCCAGTACTTC; CDR3aa: CASSFSGGSFQETQYF
abundance: NA; v_gene: TRBV7-6; d_gene: NA; j_gene: TRBJ1-3; CDR3nt: TGTGCCAGCAGCTTAGCGGGGGGGCCCTCTGGAAACACCATATATTTT; CDR3aa: CASSLAGGPSGNTIYF
abundance: NA; v_gene: TRBV10-3; d_gene: NA; j_gene: TRBJ2-1; CDR3nt: TGTGCCATCAGTGATAGGGTTTTTAGCTCCTACAATGAGCAGTTCTTC; CDR3aa: CAISDRVFSSYNEQFF
abundance: NA; v_gene: TRBV5-1; d_gene: NA; j_gene: TRBJ2-5; CDR3nt: TGCGCCAGCAGCTTGGATACAGGGTCGGAGACCCAGTACTTC; CDR3aa: CASSLDTGSETQYF
abundance: few; v_gene: TRBV20-1; d_gene: NA; j_gene: TRBJ2-1; CDR3nt: TGCAGTGCTAGAGCAGGGGTGAACAATGAGCAGTTCTTC; CDR3aa: CSARAGVNNEQFF
abundance: NA; v_gene: TRBV3-1; d_gene: TRBD1; j_gene: TRBJ1-1; CDR3nt: TGTGCCAGCAGCCAGAGAACCGGGACAGCTGAAGCTTTCTTT; CDR3aa: CASSQRTGTAEAFF
abundance: few; v_gene: TRBV6-1; d_gene: TRBD1; j_gene: TRBJ2-2; CDR3nt: TGTGCCAGCAGTTGGACAGGCAACACCGGGGAGCTGTTTTTT; CDR3aa: CASSWTGNTGELFF
abundance: NA; v_gene: TRBV18; d_gene: NA; j_gene: TRBJ1-2; CDR3nt: TGTGCCAGCTCACCCCAGGGGATCGATGGCTACACCTTC; CDR3aa: CASSPQGIDGYTF
abundance: few; v_gene: TRBV28; d_gene: NA; j_gene: TRBJ1-6; CDR3nt: TGTGCCAGCACGTATTGGGGGAAGGCCGATTCACCCCTCCACTTT; CDR3aa: CASTYWGKADSPLHF
abundance: many; v_gene: TRBV12-3/TRBV12-4; d_gene: NA; j_gene: TRBJ1-1; CDR3nt: TGTGCCAGCAGGGGAACATCTGAAGCTTTCTTT; CDR3aa: CASRGTSEAFF
abundance: NA; v_gene: TRBV3-1; d_gene: NA; j_gene: TRBJ2-5; CDR3nt: TGTGCCAGCAGCCAAAGCGGGGAGACCCAGTACTTC; CDR3aa: CASSQSGETQYF
abundance: NA; v_gene: TRBV12-3/TRBV12-4; d_gene: NA; j_gene: TRBJ1-3; CDR3nt: TGTGCCAGCAGTTACAACACTGGAAACGCCATATATTTT; CDR3aa: CASSYNTGNAIYF
abundance: few; v_gene: TRBV7-9; d_gene: NA; j_gene: TRBJ2-5; CDR3nt: TGTGCCAGCAGCTTAGGGACGGCACAAGAGACCCAGTACTTC; CDR3aa: CASSLGTAQETQYF
abundance: NA; v_gene: TRBV10-3; d_gene: NA; j_gene: TRBJ1-3; CDR3nt: TGTGCCATCAGTGAGCGACGGGGACTCTCGAACACCATATATTTT; CDR3aa: CAISERRGLSNTIYF
abundance: medium-sized; v_gene: TRBV29-1; d_gene: TRBD1; j_gene: TRBJ1-1; CDR3nt: TGCAGCGTTGTCGGGACAGGGGGCTGGAACACTGAAGCTTTCTTT; CDR3aa: CSVVGTGGWNTEAFF
abundance: NA; v_gene: TRBV7-2; d_gene: NA; j_gene: TRBJ2-1; CDR3nt: TGTGCCAGCAGCCCCCGTGACCGACTAGTCGATGAGCAGTTCTTC; CDR3aa: CASSPRDRLVDEQFF
abundance: NA; v_gene: TRBV5-6; d_gene: TRBD2; j_gene: TRBJ2-1; CDR3nt: TGTGCCAGCAGCTTGGGACTAGCGGGGGCTCTCTACAATGAGCAGTTCTTC; CDR3aa: CASSLGLAGALYNEQFF
abundance: few; v_gene: TRBV9; d_gene: NA; j_gene: TRBJ1-5; CDR3nt: TGTGCCAGCAGCGTAGTCCGGTTTCAGCCCCAGCATTTT; CDR3aa: CASSVVRFQPQHF
abundance: many; v_gene: TRBV12-3/TRBV12-4; d_gene: NA; j_gene: TRBJ1-2; CDR3nt: TGTGCCAGCAGGCCGATGACAGTCCTTGGGAAGTATGGCTACACCTTC; CDR3aa: CASRPMTVLGKYGYTF
abundance: NA; v_gene: TRBV6-6; d_gene: TRBD1; j_gene: TRBJ1-6; CDR3nt: TGTGCCAGCAGACTACAGGGGGATAATTCACCCCTCCACTTT; CDR3aa: CASRLQGDNSPLHF
abundance: once; v_gene: TRBV5-1; d_gene: TRBD1; j_gene: TRBJ1-1; CDR3nt: TGCGCCAGCAGCAACCGGGACAGGGTCGGCACTGAAGCTTTCTTT; CDR3aa: CASSNRDRVGTEAFF
abundance: NA; v_gene: TRBV6-5; d_gene: NA; j_gene: TRBJ2-5; CDR3nt: TGTGCCAGCAACAGGCCCCAAGAGACCCAGTACTTC; CDR3aa: CASNRPQETQYF
abundance: NA; v_gene: TRBV7-9; d_gene: NA; j_gene: TRBJ1-2; CDR3nt: TGTGCCAGCAGTGAGGGATTTAACTATGGCTACACCTTC; CDR3aa: CASSEGFNYGYTF
abundance: few; v_gene: TRBV24-1; d_gene: TRBD1; j_gene: TRBJ2-5; CDR3nt: TGTGCCACCAGTGATCCGGACAGGGGGACAGAGACCCAGTACTTC; CDR3aa: CATSDPDRGTETQYF
abundance: NA; v_gene: TRBV2; d_gene: NA; j_gene: TRBJ2-3; CDR3nt: TGTGCCAGCAGTGGGGTAAAACGTGACACAGATACGCAGTATTTT; CDR3aa: CASSGVKRDTDTQYF
abundance: NA; v_gene: TRBV7-3; d_gene: TRBD2; j_gene: TRBJ2-2; CDR3nt: TGTGCCAGCAGCCCAAGCGGGGCGAACACCGGGGAGCTGTTTTTT; CDR3aa: CASSPSGANTGELFF
abundance: few; v_gene: TRBV10-3; d_gene: TRBD1; j_gene: TRBJ1-2; CDR3nt: TGTGCCATCAGTCACTCAGGGGGCGAGGACTATGGCTACACCTTC; CDR3aa: CAISHSGGEDYGYTF